These 32 T cell receptor beta chains share one sample of origin, sequenced in a study of T cells in localized non-small cell lung cancer. Data came from immunoSEQ multiplex PCR; TCRdb stores just in-frame clones and leaves some out. This table has approximately 1,600 clones, roughly a fifth appearing once. Material: normal lung tissue next to the tumor, obtained before any cancer treatment. These TCRs come from a male donor at least 60 years old with stage III squamous cell lung carcinoma.

The rearrangement uses TRBV19 and TRBJ2-1, with a tentative D call TRBD2 (6 bases). This CDR3 comprises 15 residues. Germline V gene lookup returns CDR1 LNHDA and CDR2 SQIVND (reference sequence). V was trimmed by 7 bases and J by 3 bases, leaving 16 bases between them. In nucleotides, the CDR3 is TGTGCCAGTATTGGGGGGAATTCGATCTACAATGAGCAGTTCTTC. As protein: CASIGGNSIYNEQFF.

This chain links TRBV6-8 with TRBJ2-1, with 7 bases identical to TRBD2. V lost 5 bases to trimming and J lost 4 bases; unmatched junction nucleotides: 5. This CDR3 is built from 14 residues. The V gene's germline CDR1 is MNHGY and CDR2 SAAAGT. The CDR3, as DNA: TGTGCCAGCAGTGATCGGGGAGGGTACAATGAGCAGTTCTTC. Residues: CASSDRGGYNEQFF.

By share, this clone counts as medium-sized. The sample contains more than one DNA sequence encoding this CDR3. The chain carries TRBV9 and TRBJ1-2, with 7 bases lining up with TRBD1. CDR3 length: 14 amino acids. With 0 bases clipped from V and 5 bases from J, the junction kept 4 bases outside the gene matches. Germline V gives CDR1 SGDLS, CDR2 YYNGEE. CDR3 sequence: CASSVATGSYGYTF. CDR3 nucleotide sequence: TGTGCCAGCAGCGTAGCGACAGGGAGTTATGGCTACACCTTC.

The chain recombines TRBV11-3 with TRBJ2-5; possibly TRBD2 for D (7 bases). Per the germline V gene, CDR1 is SGHNT and CDR2 is YENEEA. V dropped 0 bases and J dropped 7 bases, with 12 bases sitting between them. The CDR3 has 14 residues. Here the CDR3 DNA reads TGTGCCAGCAGCTTAGAGAGGCGGGGGCCGACCCAGTACTTC. Translation: CASSLERRGPTQYF.

The chain couples TRBV10-2 to TRBJ1-1; D perhaps matches TRBD1 (5 bases). Trimming removed 4 bases at V and 1 base at J, with 13 bases between. The germline V gene has CDR1 WSHSY and CDR2 SAAADI. The CDR3 runs to 15 residues. CDR3 nucleotides: TGCGCCAGCAGTGGTCCGGGACGGCGGAACACTGAAGCTTTCTTT. Translating it yields CASSGPGRRNTEAFF.

This clone was counted between two and nine times. The chain carries TRBV19 and TRBJ2-1; 7 nucleotides line up with TRBD2. Germline CDR1 reads LNHDA; CDR2 reads SQIVND (reference sequence). Trimming cost V 9 bases and J 9 bases; bases outside gene matches: 8. The CDR3 runs 12 residues. In DNA form, the CDR3 reads TGTGCCAGCCGGACTAGTTATACTGAGCAGTTCTTC. This translates into CASRTSYTEQFF.

There are a few counts of this clone. The chain combines TRBV9 with TRBJ2-7; either TRBD1 or TRBD2 may fit D (5 bases each). The CDR3 totals 15 residues. The ends were cut back, 5 bases at V and 3 bases at J, with 18 bases in the middle. CDR1 and CDR2 from the germline V gene are SGDLS and YYNGEE. CDR3 coding DNA: TGTGCCAGCAGTGAGGAGGCAGGGTGGGACTACGAGCAGTACTTC. Translated: CASSEEAGWDYEQYF. Filled out from reference TRBV9 and TRBJ2-7, the complete variable domain reads DSGVTQTPKHLITATGQRVTLRCSPRSGDLSVYWYQQSLDQGLQFLIQYYNGEERAKGNILERFSAQQFPDLHSELNLSSLELGDSALYFCASSEEAGWDYEQYFGPGTRLTVT.

The chain recombines TRBV30 with TRBJ1-6, with D hard to call. The V end lost 1 base, the J end lost 6 bases, and 7 bases lay between the germline ends. The CDR3 has 13 amino acids. The V gene's germline CDR1 is GTSNPN and CDR2 SVGIG (reference sequence). CDR3 in DNA: TGTGCCTGGAGTGGGCAGGTTAATTCACCCCTCCACTTT. This translates into CAWSGQVNSPLHF.

The chain uses TRBV18 and TRBJ2-7; 9 nucleotides align to TRBD2. The length of the CDR3 is 16 residues. The junction had 16 bases not matched to a gene; V was cut back by 6 bases and J by 7 bases. Per the germline V gene, CDR1 is KGHSH and CDR2 is LQKENI. In DNA, the CDR3 is TGTGCCAGCTCGCCCGAAGGCGGGGGGGCCGGAGGAGAGCAGTACTTC. Encoded protein: CASSPEGGGAGGEQYF.

This clone appeared once. The V gene is TRBV5-1, the J gene TRBJ2-1; 13 bases are a match to TRBD2. After removal of 4 bases from V and 2 bases from J, the junction contained 0 bases not matched to a gene. There are 15 residues in the CDR3. Germline V gene data show CDR1 as SGHRS and CDR2 as YFSETQ. The CDR3 DNA reads TGCGCCAGCAGCACTAGCGGGGGGGCCTACAATGAGCAGTTCTTC. Its protein product is CASSTSGGAYNEQFF.

This clone has only a few counts. V gene TRBV11-3 combines with J gene TRBJ1-6; the D gene is possibly TRBD1 (6 bases). V was clipped by 1 base and J by 7 bases, with 14 bases between them. The CDR3 loop spans 16 amino acids. Germline V gene lookup returns CDR1 SGHNT and CDR2 YENEEA. The CDR3 nucleotides read TGTGCCAGCAGCTTAGTAGGGGGACTTTCGAATTCACCCCTCCACTTT. Amino acids: CASSLVGGLSNSPLHF.

Only a few counts were recorded for this clone. The rearrangement links TRBV6-8 to TRBJ2-3, with 8 bases lining up with TRBD2. The CDR3 consists of 16 residues. Germline V gives CDR1 MNHGY, CDR2 SAAAGT. The V segment lost 10 bases and the J segment 5 bases; nucleotides outside the gene matches: 17. For the CDR3, the DNA is TGTGCCATCAGCCCATCGCGGGGGGAACCGAAAGATACGCAGTATTTT. This sequence encodes CAISPSRGEPKDTQYF.

J is TRBJ2-2 and V is TRBV30; TRBD2 aligns across 7 bases. The germline CDR1 and CDR2 sequences are GTSNPN and SVGIG (reference sequence). Trimming removed 0 bases from V and 12 bases from J; junction bases left unmatched: 19. This CDR3 is 17 amino acids long. CDR3 protein: CAWSVQRWLASGYKLFF. Here the CDR3 DNA reads TGTGCCTGGAGTGTCCAAAGGTGGTTGGCTAGCGGCTACAAGCTGTTTTTT.

This clone was detected only a few times. This chain joins TRBV9 and TRBJ1-2, with a weak D call TRBD1 (5 bases). CDR3 size: 13 residues. V gave up 6 bases and J gave up 5 bases, with 14 bases separating them. Per the germline V gene, CDR1 is SGDLS and CDR2 is YYNGEE. The CDR3 DNA reads TGTGCCAGCAACGTCCCGGGGGGATATGGCTACACCTTC. Its translation: CASNVPGGYGYTF.

There are a few counts of this clone. The CDR3 here is CASSVGTGRGNTIYF. In DNA, the CDR3 is TGTGCCAGCAGCGTTGGGACAGGGAGGGGAAACACCATATATTTT. The V gene is TRBV9, the J gene TRBJ1-3; 9 nucleotides align to TRBD1. The CDR3 loop spans 15 amino acids. Losses at the gene ends were 2 bases for V and 4 bases for J; bases not matched to a gene: 4. The germline gives CDR1 SGDLS, CDR2 YYNGEE.

This chain links TRBV11-3 with TRBJ2-7, with no clear D. The CDR3 has 14 amino acids. Germline lookup yields CDR1 SGHNT and CDR2 YENEEA. Trimming took off 3 bases at V and 2 bases at J, with 11 bases between the two ends. The CDR3 nucleotides are TGTGCCAGCAGCTTGATGACGGCCACCTACGAGCAGTACTTC. Translating gives CASSLMTATYEQYF.

The J gene is TRBJ1-3, the V gene TRBV19; D ambiguous. Germline CDR1 and CDR2: LNHDA and SQIVND (reference sequence). V was shortened by 4 bases and J by 4 bases, with 11 bases between the two germline ends. This CDR3 comprises 14 residues. The chain's CDR3 is CASSTLNSGNTIYF. DNA for the CDR3: TGTGCCAGTAGTACCCTTAACTCGGGAAACACCATATATTTT.

In nucleotides, the CDR3 is TGCGCCAGCAGTCCGACAGGGATTCAGGGCTACACCTTC. This sequence encodes CASSPTGIQGYTF. This chain joins TRBV10-2 and TRBJ1-2; 7 bases are shared with TRBD1. The CDR3 consists of 13 residues. The V and J ends lost 5 bases and 8 bases, in that order; junction bases with no gene match: 8. Germline loops: CDR1 WSHSY, CDR2 SAAADI.

This clone was counted only a few times. V is TRBV6-8 and J is TRBJ2-7; D is perhaps TRBD1 or TRBD2 (5 bases each). Looked up from germline, CDR1 is MNHGY and CDR2 is SAAAGT. The CDR3 length is 15 residues. V lost 1 base and J lost 5, with 15 bases in between. The CDR3 DNA sequence: TGTGCCAGCAGTTACTACTCGGGGCCCCCCCACGAGCAGTACTTC. This encodes CASSYYSGPPHEQYF.

This clone is labeled as medium-sized. The CDR3 loop reads CASSPSGGGSYGYTF. CDR3 sequence (DNA): TGTGCCAGCAGCCCCTCTGGAGGGGGCTCCTATGGCTACACCTTC. This chain connects TRBV11-3 to TRBJ1-2, with TRBD1 identical over 7 bases. The V gene's germline CDR1 is SGHNT and CDR2 YENEEA. The V segment lost 5 bases and the J segment 4 bases; nucleotides outside the gene matches: 10. This CDR3 is built from 15 residues. Looking up the rest from reference TRBV11-3 and TRBJ1-2 gives the full variable domain: EAGVVQSPRYKIIEKKQPVAFWCNPISGHNTLYWYLQNLGQGPELLIRYENEEAVDDSQLPKDRFSAERLKGVDSTLKIQPAELGDSAVYLCASSPSGGGSYGYTFGSGTRLTVV.

This clone is categorized as medium-sized. The chain carries TRBV11-3 and TRBJ2-7; D possibly corresponds to TRBD2 (5 bases). The CDR3 spans 15 residues. From germline, CDR1 is SGHNT and CDR2 YENEEA. V lost 3 bases and J 4 bases, leaving 16 bases between the germline ends. The CDR3 here is CASSLITGNAYEQYF. The CDR3, as DNA: TGTGCCAGCAGCTTGATAACCGGGAACGCTTACGAGCAGTACTTC.

By sample share, this clone is medium-sized. V is TRBV11-3 and J is TRBJ2-7, with 9 positions matching TRBD1. Germline lookup yields CDR1 SGHNT and CDR2 YENEEA. After removal of 5 bases from V and 1 base from J, the junction contained 12 bases not matched to a gene. CDR3 size: 17 residues. CDR3 coding DNA: TGTGCCAGCAGCCCAGCCGCGTCCGGGACAGGGTCCTACGAGCAGTACTTC. Translating it yields CASSPAASGTGSYEQYF.

This clone occurred a few times. This could be a read error, since a much larger clone is one nucleotide away. The chain recombines TRBV11-1 with TRBJ2-5, with 8 bases that match TRBD2. V lost 5 bases and J lost 5; bases outside the gene matches: 10. Per germline, CDR1 SGHAT and CDR2 FQDESV (reference sequence). The CDR3 sequence is 15 residues long. CDR3 nucleotide sequence: TGTGCCAGCAGCCGGGCGGGGGGCGGGGGTGAGACCCAGTACTTC. Protein: CASSRAGGGGETQYF. Full variable domain (missing parts from reference TRBV11-1 and TRBJ2-5): EAEVAQSPRYKITEKSQAVAFWCDPISGHATLYWYRQILGQGPELLVQFQDESVVDDSQLPKDRFSAERLKGVDSTLKIQPAELGDSAMYLCASSRAGGGGETQYFGPGTRLLVL.

This clone was observed a few times. The chain carries TRBV4-1 and TRBJ2-3; 13 nucleotides agree with TRBD2. From germline, CDR1 is MGHRA and CDR2 YSYEKL. The CDR3 has 21 residues. V lost 4 bases and J lost 3; bases outside the gene matches: 19. DNA for the CDR3: TGCGCCAGCAGCCTCAGTGCCCCACTAGCGGGGGGGCCTGTTAGTACAGATACGCAGTATTTT. It translates to CASSLSAPLAGGPVSTDTQYF.

This clone is labeled large (0.1 to 1%). The gene calls are TRBV14 and TRBJ2-7; 8 bases agree with TRBD1. Germline V gene data show CDR1 as SGHDN and CDR2 as FVKESK. The CDR3 is 12 residues long. The junction had 7 bases not matched to a gene; V was cut back by 10 bases and J by 5 bases. The CDR3 reads CATTGGGNEQYF. The CDR3 DNA sequence: TGTGCCACCACAGGGGGAGGAAACGAGCAGTACTTC.

This clone is a singleton in its sample. The genes are TRBV30 and TRBJ2-2; D is unclear. The CDR3 loop spans 13 amino acids. Germline V gene sequence: CDR1 GTSNPN, CDR2 SVGIG (reference sequence). Trimming shortened V by 0 bases and J by 1 base, and 3 bases separated the two germline ends. The CDR3 spells CAWSVVNTGELFF. CDR3 in DNA: TGTGCCTGGAGTGTTGTGAACACCGGGGAGCTGTTTTTT.

This clone is medium-sized by share. The V and J genes are TRBV6-8 and TRBJ2-7; TRBD2 aligns across 9 bases. This CDR3 has 17 residues. Germline V CDR1 and CDR2: MNHGY, SAAAGT. With V trimmed by 6 bases and J by 4 bases, 16 bases remained unmatched. The CDR3 DNA is TGTGCCAGCAGCCAACCCCCTCATCTGACTAGCGGTTACGAGCAGTACTTC. Protein product: CASSQPPHLTSGYEQYF.

The rearrangement joins TRBV6-8 to TRBJ1-1; 11 bases map to TRBD1. Unmatched junction bases numbered 8, after V lost 0 bases and J lost 5 bases. The germline V gene has CDR1 MNHGY and CDR2 SAAAGT. The CDR3 totals 17 residues. CDR3 nucleotide sequence: TGTGCCAGCAGTTACTCCAGCGGACAGGGGGCGAGAACTGAAGCTTTCTTT. Its protein is CASSYSSGQGARTEAFF.

A few counts support this clone. This chain joins TRBV12-5 and TRBJ2-3; tentatively, D is TRBD1 (5 bases). The germline V gene has CDR1 LGHNT and CDR2 FRNRAP. This CDR3 has 17 residues. Trimming took 0 bases from V and 0 from J, leaving 13 bases between them. In DNA form, the CDR3 reads TGTGCTAGTGGTTTGGTACTGGGGCCCTCTAGCACAGATACGCAGTATTTT. This gives the protein CASGLVLGPSSTDTQYF.

This chain joins TRBV30 and TRBJ2-3, with 9 positions matching TRBD2. After removal of 7 bases from V and 1 base from J, the junction contained 3 bases not matched to a gene. The germline V gene encodes CDR1 GTSNPN and CDR2 SVGIG (reference sequence). The CDR3 sequence is 13 residues long. CDR3 in amino acids: CALRLAGTDTQYF. CDR3 nucleotides: TGTGCCTTACGACTAGCGGGCACAGATACGCAGTATTTT. Combining the CDR3 with reference TRBV30 and TRBJ2-3 gives the whole variable domain SQTIHQWPATLVQPVGSPLSLECTVEGTSNPNLYWYRQAAGRGLQLLFYSVGIGQISSEVPQNLSASRPQDRQFILSSKKLLLSDSGFYLCALRLAGTDTQYFGPGTRLTVL.

J is TRBJ2-1 and V is TRBV29-1; perhaps TRBD1 as D (5 bases). V lost 3 bases, J lost 6 bases, and 9 bases lay in between. CDR1 SQVTM and CDR2 ANQGSEA come from the germline V gene. This CDR3 has 12 amino acids. CDR3 loop: CSVDPGLNEQFF. In DNA, the CDR3 is TGCAGCGTTGACCCAGGGCTCAATGAGCAGTTCTTC.

This chain uses TRBV11-3 with TRBJ2-4, with TRBD1 matching over 9 bases. Germline CDR1 SGHNT, CDR2 YENEEA. J was trimmed by 6 bases and V by 5 bases; bases with no gene match: 5. CDR3 length equals 14 residues. The chain's CDR3 is CASSVGTGRNIQYF. The CDR3 DNA reads TGTGCCAGCAGCGTTGGGACAGGGAGAAACATTCAGTACTTC.